This entry features one TCR beta chain sequence. These data come from a study of blood T cell repertoires in COVID-19. Across the whole study: Some COVID-19 samples were acute and others convalescent; all came from the United States, Italy and Spain. PBMCs, B-cell-depleted T cells, or T cells provided the cDNA or gDNA that made up the material.

The CDR3 covers 14 residues. Germline V lookup: CDR1 LNHDA, CDR2 SQIVND (reference sequence). J lost 3 bases, V lost 10 bases, and 9 bases had no gene match. Authors' methods: Amplifying reference gene primers gave estimates of nucleated cell counts. Generated by immunoSEQ multiplex PCR, the TCRdb table keeps only in-frame clones and is missing some. V, J and clone size reflect that table, while D and trimming were determined from the DNA. The data show about 240,000 clones, with roughly 86% seen just once and about 0.74% held by the top ten. The sequence was collected from a woman aged 30 to 39 with acute or convalescent COVID-19. What was sequenced was peripheral blood. The V gene is TRBV19, the J gene TRBJ2-7; 10 bases align to TRBD2. The CDR3 bases are TGTGCCACTGGCGGGGCTAGCGGGGGCTACGAGCAGTACTTC. Its protein product is CATGGASGGYEQYF.